This T cell receptor (beta chain) originates from a study of blood T cells in healthy people across ages (dated by TCRdb to the mid-2010s). A note on the overall study: In model experiments, template switching captured roughly one uniquely barcoded TCR beta cDNA molecule for every two T cells. The study measured age-related changes in TCR beta repertoire diversity using deep sequencing normalized with unique cDNA molecular identifiers. Donors of different ages were randomly distributed across sequencing lanes to avoid experimental bias. Donors were grouped into four age groups: young (average roughly 15 years), middle-aged (roughly 38), aged (around 62) and long-lived (approximately 82). Using the same blood draw, the study looked at two additional independent replicas of 1 million unique cDNA reads for two donors, one aged 18 to 30 and the other aged 80 or older.

Comments on this clonotype: It has no known antigen specificity. At one boundary the junction diverges from the germline segment, which might be a read error.

Libraries were built with 5' RACE. This sample was sequenced with an Illumina HiSeq 2500. A second PCR of roughly 6 to 12 cycles was run with a J-beta primer mix and a sample-barcoded 5' primer. A unique molecular identifier was introduced onto each TCR beta cDNA molecule by a template-switch 5' adaptor carrying 12 random nucleotides. At least 2.5 million CDR3-containing paired-end reads were obtained from each sample. First-strand cDNA was synthesized from all RNA with the Mint cDNA synthesis kit, primed by a TRBC-specific oligonucleotide. After uracil-DNA glycosylase treatment, a first 18-cycle PCR used universal primers M1SS and BC2_uni_R on all cDNA. Per the authors' processing: Normalization of each sample was performed by random selection of 1 million high-quality reads, each carrying a distinct molecular identifier. Reads sharing molecular identifiers were discarded rather than binned into consensus sequences. MiTCR, set to a Q25 quality threshold and the strictest error-elimination algorithm, was used for CDR3 identification, clonotype clustering and error correction. A nonparametric unseen species model with Euler transformation was used to estimate lower-bound total TCR beta diversity. The raw public data were reprocessed by TCRdb itself: fastp quality trimming at Q25, MiXCR clonotype calling, in-frame beta chains only. Here each entry gathers all rows of one CDR3 protein and keeps the most common genes and DNA. Here the V and J calls rest on TCRdb's processing, not on the authors' analysis. Recorded for this sample are 1.5 million or so distinct CDR3 sequences; approximately 42% of them occurred a single time. The top ten clonotypes cover approximately 7.9% of the sample.

The 35 to 40 donors, aged about 6 to 100 years, were systemically healthy Caucasian individuals from Russia. Approximately 11 milliliters of peripheral blood were drawn from each donor into EDTA-treated Vacutainer tubes. Ficoll-Paque density-gradient centrifugation was used to isolate PBMCs, with at least 6.5 million per sample. Total RNA, at least 6 micrograms per sample, was extracted from PBMCs with Trizol reagent. Naive CD45RAhigh/CD27high T cell percentages were measured by flow cytometry on a PBMC aliquot from every donor. The investigation overall reported the following: Donor CMV infection status was unknown, potentially confounding age-related changes in expanded clonotypes. The percentage of naive T cells measured by flow cytometry correlated strongly with observed TCR beta diversity. Total diversity estimates from one million sequenced T cells were considered lower bounds and underestimates. As age increased, observed TCR beta diversity per million T cells dropped in a roughly linear way, and a significant reduction was already evident by age 40. Because profiling used bulk unsorted PBMCs, naive and antigen-experienced compartments could not be compared conclusively. The long-lived group showed more naive CD4+ T cells, fewer expanded clones and increased TCR diversity than the aged group, suggesting age selection.

The clonotype was recovered from a woman in her late teens or twenties in good health. Input material: blood.

The DNA is TGTGCCAGCAGTGACTCGACGGTCGGAGGGACCCAGTACTTC. It is translated as CASSDSTVGGTQYF. The rearrangement joined TRBV6-6 to TRBJ2-7; 5 matching bases give a weak D call of TRBD2. TRBJ2-5 explains the end of the DNA better; the J call may be wrong. The germline V gene (reference sequence) sets CDR1 to MNHNY and CDR2 to SVGAGI. The CDR3 covers 14 residues, taking in both the cysteine and the phenylalanine. Just the 42-base CDR3 DNA is kept, in frame starting at base 1.